This is a list of T cell receptor beta chains from one sample in a study of cytomegalovirus exposure and HLA in healthy donors. The assay was immunoSEQ multiplex PCR, and TCRdb's table has in-frame clones only and misses some. The profile shows 95,000 to 120,000 clones, 70% to 80% of them singletons. Sequenced input: PBMCs. These receptor sequences come from a woman aged 25 to 39 in good health and CMV-seropositive. The conserved cysteine and the conserved F or W are not part of the CDR3 here. Where a row states a size, it is once, few, many or the class of an expanded clone; other rows omit it.

.	TRBV10-3	ATGQGAREKLF
.	TRBV27	ASIPTAMNTEAF
.	TRBV5-1	ASSFAGAVSPLH
.	TRBV29-1	SVEGGRTEAF
.	TRBV5-6	ASSFGGGGNQPQH
.	TRBV6-1	ASSSRTAGDGYT
.	TRBV7-9	SSSLEVAEQY
.	TRBV19	ASQTGAITEAF
.	TRBV27	ASSPSSGTVSYEQY
.	TRBV7-6	ASSLFGTGNTGELF
few	TRBV7-9	SSSFSDTEAF
.	TRBV11-3	VSSLRQDRTNVLT
few	TRBV14	ASSQVAGTFEQY
.	TRBV14	ASSQGQNYGYT
few	TRBV6-5	ASSFGQNTEAF
once	TRBV4-1	ASSQDPANTGELF
.	TRBV5-1	ASSPRDRGEQF
.	TRBV9	ASSVRTSGTNNEQF